A single sample gave rise to the 19 T cell receptor beta chains below, sequenced in a study of T cell responses to AZD1222 COVID-19 vaccine. Clones were sequenced by immunoSEQ multiplex PCR, and TCRdb holds only the in-frame ones, with some missing. The sample holds roughly 80,000 clones, 90% seen once. This material consisted of peripheral blood, taken 28 days after the second AZD1222 dose. All receptors derive from an adult who received the AZD1222 COVID-19 vaccine.

The chain carries TRBV29-1 and TRBJ2-1, with TRBD2 matching 12 bases. This CDR3 spans 14 amino acids. V lost 7 bases, J lost 10 bases, and 11 bases stayed unmatched. Germline V lookup: CDR1 SQVTM, CDR2 ANQGSEA. The CDR3 loop is CSANLAGGSFEQFF. CDR3 in DNA: TGCAGCGCCAACCTAGCGGGGGGGTCGTTCGAGCAGTTCTTC.

The chain is built from TRBV30 and TRBJ1-1; 9 positions match TRBD1. The trim removed 3 bases at V and 6 bases at J, leaving 8 bases unmatched. CDR3 length: 14 residues. CDR1 and CDR2 (germline): GTSNPN, SVGIG (reference sequence). The CDR3 DNA reads TGTGCCTGGAGGGGGGACAGGGATACCTCTGAAGCTTTCTTT. Translating gives CAWRGDRDTSEAFF.

This chain connects TRBV29-1 to TRBJ1-2; D not certain. V gave up 4 bases and J gave up 2 bases, with 14 bases separating them. Germline V gene sequence: CDR1 SQVTM, CDR2 ANQGSEA. The CDR3 is 14 amino acids. This CDR3 is CSVVYGRGNYGYTF. The CDR3 nucleotides are TGCAGCGTTGTTTACGGCCGAGGCAACTATGGCTACACCTTC.

The rearrangement joins TRBV4-3 to TRBJ2-7, with 7 bases lining up with TRBD1. CDR3 size: 15 residues. Looked up from germline, CDR1 is LGHNA and CDR2 is YSLEER. Trimming took 0 bases from V and 2 from J; bases not matched to a gene: 4. CDR3 sequence: CASSQEQGIAYEQYF. The CDR3 DNA reads as TGCGCCAGCAGCCAAGAACAGGGGATAGCCTACGAGCAGTACTTC.

This sequence joins TRBV28 and TRBJ2-7; 7 nucleotides align to TRBD1. Per germline, CDR1 MDHEN and CDR2 SYDVKM. This CDR3 has 15 residues. V trimming: 7 bases; J trimming: 3 bases; junction bases outside the gene matches: 12. The chain's CDR3 is CASTPRQGGFYEQYF. The DNA of the CDR3 is TGTGCCAGCACCCCCAGACAGGGTGGGTTCTACGAGCAGTACTTC.

The chain employs TRBV7-2 and TRBJ1-4; 7 positions agree with TRBD1. With 2 bases clipped from V and 8 bases from J, the junction kept 8 bases outside the gene matches. CDR3 length equals 15 residues. CDR1 and CDR2 (germline): SGHTA, FQGNSA. CDR3 bases: TGTGCCAGCAGCTTAAATAGGCAGGGGGGGGAAAAACTGTTTTTT. Its translation: CASSLNRQGGEKLFF.

This clone is a singleton in its sample. The rearrangement joins TRBV19 to TRBJ1-4; D uncertain. The CDR3 length is 15 residues. Germline V gene lookup returns CDR1 LNHDA and CDR2 SQIVND (reference sequence). Deletions cut 7 bases from V and 6 bases from J, with 18 bases between. The chain's CDR3 is CASIRRAEKYEKLFF. The CDR3 DNA reads TGTGCCAGTATCCGGAGGGCTGAGAAGTATGAAAAACTGTTTTTT.

The chain combines TRBV28 with TRBJ2-5, with a possible D match to TRBD1 (5 bases). This CDR3 has 16 amino acids. CDR1 MDHEN and CDR2 SYDVKM come from the germline V gene. V gave up 4 bases and J gave up 4 bases, with 19 bases separating them. The CDR3 loop reads CASSSTRVLIGETQYF. The CDR3 region has the DNA TGTGCCAGCAGTTCCACCAGGGTCTTAATCGGAGAGACCCAGTACTTC.

CDR3 nucleotide sequence: TGTGCCAGCAGTGAAAGAAATTCACCCCTCCACTTT. Translating it yields CASSERNSPLHF. The J gene is TRBJ1-6, the V gene TRBV6-1; D is undetermined. The CDR3 runs 12 residues. The germline gives CDR1 MNHNS, CDR2 SASEGT. V was shortened by 2 bases and J by 7 bases, with 3 bases between the two germline ends.

The chain employs TRBV19 and TRBJ1-1; 8 nucleotides line up with TRBD1. J gave up 5 bases and V 3 bases, and 11 bases lay outside the gene matches. From germline, CDR1 is LNHDA and CDR2 SQIVND (reference sequence). There are 16 residues in the CDR3. CDR3 bases: TGTGCCAGTAGTATTGGGCTGGACAGGGTAAAAACTGAAGCTTTCTTT. Its translation is CASSIGLDRVKTEAFF. The complete variable domain, with remaining parts taken from reference TRBV19 and TRBJ1-1, reads DGGITQSPKYLFRKEGQNVTLSCEQNLNHDAMYWYRQDPGQGLRLIYYSQIVNDFQKGDIAEGYSVSREKKESFPLTVTSAQKNPTAFYLCASSIGLDRVKTEAFFGQGTRLTVV.

This clone was seen a handful of times. The chain employs TRBV3-1 (or the pseudogene TRBV3-2) and TRBJ1-1; 10 bases line up with TRBD1. The CDR3 contains 15 residues. V trimming: 5 bases; J trimming: 3 bases; junction bases outside the gene matches: 6. Per germline, CDR1 LGHDT and CDR2 YNNKEL (reference sequence). CDR3 amino acids: CASSSRTGGDTEAFF. The CDR3 nucleotides read TGTGCCAGCAGCTCGAGGACAGGGGGAGACACTGAAGCTTTCTTT.

The V call is TRBV21-1, the J call TRBJ2-4; no check of the table's D call, TRBD1, against the DNA was made. TRBV21-1 is tagged as a pseudogene. The CDR3 covers 17 residues. CDR3 loop: CASSKESTEIAKNIQYF. DNA of the CDR3: TGTGCCAGCAGCAAAGAATCCACAGAGATAGCCAAAAACATTCAGTACTTC.

This chain uses TRBV4-2 with TRBJ1-4; no clear D gene. CDR1 and CDR2 (germline): LGHNA, YNFKEQ. This CDR3 has 14 residues. With 1 base removed from V and 6 bases from J, the gap between germline ends came to 9 bases. The CDR3 DNA is TGTGCCAGCAGCCAAGCTGTCACGGATGAAAAACTGTTTTTT. Encoded protein: CASSQAVTDEKLFF.

The chain recombines TRBV7-9 with TRBJ2-2, with 10 positions matching TRBD1. Germline V CDR1 and CDR2: SEHNR, FQNEAQ (reference sequence). The CDR3 has 16 residues. The trim removed 4 bases at V and 3 bases at J, leaving 5 bases unmatched. CDR3: CASSSGQGMDTGELFF. The DNA for the CDR3 is TGTGCCAGCAGCTCGGGACAGGGGATGGACACCGGGGAGCTGTTTTTT. Based on the CDR3 plus reference TRBV7-9 and TRBJ2-2, the full variable domain is DTGVSQNPRHKITKRGQNVTFRCDPISEHNRLYWYRQTLGQGPEFLTYFQNEAQLEKSRLLSDRFSAERPKGSFSTLEIQRTEQGDSAMYLCASSSGQGMDTGELFFGEGSRLTVL.

This clone was counted between two and nine times. V is TRBV28 and J is TRBJ1-2, with 7 nucleotides matching TRBD1. Germline CDR1 and CDR2: MDHEN and SYDVKM. This CDR3 is built from 15 residues. The V segment lost 5 bases and the J segment 4 bases; nucleotides outside the gene matches: 10. The DNA for the CDR3 is TGTGCCAGCAGTGCGCCCGGGACAGCGATCTATGGCTACACCTTC. This codes for CASSAPGTAIYGYTF.

This chain connects TRBV4-3 to TRBJ2-5, with 12 bases fitting TRBD2. CDR3 length: 19 amino acids. V was pared by 1 base and J by 4 bases, with 13 bases of the junction left unmatched. CDR1 and CDR2 from the germline V gene are LGHNA and YSLEER. Here the CDR3 DNA reads TGCGCCAGCAGCCAAGGGACGGCTAGCGGGGGGGATATAGGAGAGACCCAGTACTTC. Encoded protein: CASSQGTASGGDIGETQYF.

This chain uses TRBV2 with TRBJ2-7; D is uncertain. V shed 4 bases and J shed 3 bases, with 19 bases lying between them. This CDR3 region has 16 residues. The germline CDR1 and CDR2 sequences are SNHLY and FYNNEI. For the CDR3, the DNA is TGTGCCAGCAGTGCCCGTTCTTACTCAGTGGTCTACGAGCAGTACTTC. Translating it yields CASSARSYSVVYEQYF. The full variable domain, in which reference TRBV2 and TRBJ2-7 provide the parts outside the CDR3, is EPEVTQTPSHQVTQMGQEVILRCVPISNHLYFYWYRQILGQKVEFLVSFYNNEISEKSEIFDDQFSVERPDGSNFTLKIRSTKLEDSAMYFCASSARSYSVVYEQYFGPGTRLTVT.

The genes are TRBV7-2 and TRBJ2-3; unclear D gene. Trimming took 3 bases from V and 3 from J, leaving 10 bases between them. Germline V gene data show CDR1 as SGHTA and CDR2 as FQGNSA. CDR3 size: 14 residues. CDR3 DNA: TGTGCCAGCAGCTTCCGGGTGAGGACAGATACGCAGTATTTT. As protein: CASSFRVRTDTQYF.

This chain links TRBV28 with TRBJ2-7; D gene unclear. The germline CDR1 and CDR2 sequences are MDHEN and SYDVKM. V was pared by 6 bases and J by 4 bases, with 19 bases between. This CDR3 is 15 amino acids long. The CDR3 region is CASSFGPSALYEQYF. In DNA, the CDR3 is TGTGCCAGCAGCTTTGGGCCCTCCGCTTTATACGAGCAGTACTTC. Variable domain in full (rest from reference TRBV28 and TRBJ2-7): DVKVTQSSRYLVKRTGEKVFLECVQDMDHENMFWYRQDPGLGLRLIYFSYDVKMKEKGDIPEGYSVSREKKERFSLILESASTNQTSMYLCASSFGPSALYEQYFGPGTRLTVT.